The 10 T cell receptor beta chains listed next were all sequenced from one sample in a study of cytomegalovirus exposure and HLA in healthy donors. Assay used: immunoSEQ multiplex PCR; TCRdb lists only in-frame clones, some missing. The sample holds about 170,000 clones, approximately 96% seen once. Sequencing was done on a sample of PBMCs. The receptors come from a woman aged 18 to 35 in good health and CMV-seronegative.

This sequence joins TRBV29-1 and TRBJ2-1; 9 bases are a match to TRBD2. This CDR3 has 13 residues. With 8 bases clipped from V and 9 bases from J, the junction kept 11 bases outside the gene matches. From germline, CDR1 is SQVTM and CDR2 ANQGSEA. CDR3 sequence reads: CSLTGTSSVEQFF. In nucleotides, the CDR3 is TGCAGCCTGACAGGGACTAGCAGTGTTGAGCAGTTCTTC.

The chain uses TRBV4-1 and TRBJ1-2, with 7 positions matching TRBD1. Germline CDR1 is MGHRA and CDR2 is YSYEKL. J lost 6 bases, V lost 2 bases, and 3 bases had no gene match. The CDR3 sequence is 13 residues long. In DNA, the CDR3 is TGCGCCAGCAGCCAATCCAGGGGGGATGGCTACACCTTC. Amino acid sequence: CASSQSRGDGYTF.

The chain employs TRBV7-9 and TRBJ2-1; 10 nucleotides match TRBD2. CDR3 length equals 15 residues. The V gene's germline CDR1 is SEHNR and CDR2 FQNEAQ (reference sequence). The V gene end was trimmed by 4 bases and the J gene end by 4 bases; junction bases not matched to a gene: 4. For the CDR3, the DNA is TGTGCCAGCAGCTCCGCTAGCGGGGGTTACAATGAGCAGTTCTTC. This codes for CASSSASGGYNEQFF.

The rearrangement links TRBV27 to TRBJ2-3, with D hard to call. The CDR3 extends over 13 amino acids. V lost 6 bases to trimming and J lost 1 base, with 8 bases between them. The germline gives CDR1 MNHEY, CDR2 SMNVEV (reference sequence). CDR3 residues: CASSRTGTDTQYF. As DNA, the CDR3 is TGTGCCAGCAGCCGAACGGGCACAGATACGCAGTATTTT.

The CDR3 nucleotides are TGTGCCAGCAGCGTTAATAGCGGGGGAGGGCAGTACTTC. Protein: CASSVNSGGGQYF. The V call is TRBV7-6, the J call TRBJ2-7; 9 nucleotides align to TRBD2. The CDR3 has 13 residues. CDR1 SGHVS and CDR2 FNYEAQ come from the germline V gene. V gave up 5 bases and J gave up 9 bases; unmatched junction bases: 8.

The chain couples TRBV5-4 to TRBJ2-7, with TRBD1 as a possible D gene (6 bases). The V end was cut by 0 bases, the J end by 4 bases, with 14 bases between. Germline CDR1 reads SGHNT; CDR2 reads YYREEE (reference sequence). The CDR3 runs 15 residues. The CDR3 DNA follows: TGTGCCAGCAGCTTGGCGGCAGGGGTGCAGTACGAGCAGTACTTC. This encodes CASSLAAGVQYEQYF.

This chain uses TRBV18 with TRBJ1-3; D is unresolved. Trimming removed 0 bases from V and 8 bases from J, with 14 bases in between. This CDR3 has 15 amino acids. CDR1 is KGHSH, CDR2 LQKENI, per germline. CDR3 bases: TGTGCCAGCTCACCACCGAGAGAGGGAGGGCACACCATATATTTT. Protein: CASSPPREGGHTIYF.

This sequence joins TRBV4-1 and TRBJ2-1; TRBD1 aligns across 7 bases. The CDR3 runs 15 residues. V lost 4 bases, J lost 0 bases, and 3 bases stayed unmatched. Germline V gene data show CDR1 as MGHRA and CDR2 as YSYEKL. The CDR3 loop reads CASSRTGVSYNEQFF. The CDR3 bases are TGCGCCAGCAGCCGTACAGGGGTCTCCTACAATGAGCAGTTCTTC.

In its sample, this clone was seen once. The chain has TRBV6-5 and TRBJ2-1; TRBD1 aligns across 9 bases. Looked up from germline, CDR1 is MNHEY and CDR2 is SVGAGI. This CDR3 region has 15 residues. V lost 4 bases, J lost 7 bases, and 8 bases stayed unmatched. DNA of the CDR3: TGTGCCAGCAGTTCGACAGGGGGGGAGTGGAATGAGCAGTTCTTC. Protein product: CASSSTGGEWNEQFF.

This chain joins TRBV6-6 and TRBJ1-1, with D uncertain. The CDR3 sequence is 13 residues long. Germline CDR1 is MNHNY and CDR2 is SVGAGI (reference sequence). Deletions cut 6 bases from V and 7 bases from J, with 15 bases between. The CDR3 coding sequence is TGTGCCAGCAGGAACCCCTCTCAGAATGAAGCTTTCTTT. Protein: CASRNPSQNEAFF.